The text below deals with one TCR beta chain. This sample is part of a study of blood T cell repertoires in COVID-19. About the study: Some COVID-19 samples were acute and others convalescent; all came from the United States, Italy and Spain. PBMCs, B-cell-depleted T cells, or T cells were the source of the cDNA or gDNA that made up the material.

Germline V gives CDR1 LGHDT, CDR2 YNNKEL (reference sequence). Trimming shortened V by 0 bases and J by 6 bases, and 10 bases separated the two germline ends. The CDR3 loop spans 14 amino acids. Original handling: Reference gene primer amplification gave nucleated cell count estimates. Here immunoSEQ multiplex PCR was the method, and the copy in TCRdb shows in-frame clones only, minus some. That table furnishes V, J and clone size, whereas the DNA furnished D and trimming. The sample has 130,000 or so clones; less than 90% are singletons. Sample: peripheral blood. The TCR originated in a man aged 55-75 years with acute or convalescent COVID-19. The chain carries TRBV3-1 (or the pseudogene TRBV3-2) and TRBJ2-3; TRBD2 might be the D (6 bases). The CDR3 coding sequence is TGTGCCAGCAGCCAAGAGGGGGGTGTGGATACGCAGTATTTT. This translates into CASSQEGGVDTQYF.